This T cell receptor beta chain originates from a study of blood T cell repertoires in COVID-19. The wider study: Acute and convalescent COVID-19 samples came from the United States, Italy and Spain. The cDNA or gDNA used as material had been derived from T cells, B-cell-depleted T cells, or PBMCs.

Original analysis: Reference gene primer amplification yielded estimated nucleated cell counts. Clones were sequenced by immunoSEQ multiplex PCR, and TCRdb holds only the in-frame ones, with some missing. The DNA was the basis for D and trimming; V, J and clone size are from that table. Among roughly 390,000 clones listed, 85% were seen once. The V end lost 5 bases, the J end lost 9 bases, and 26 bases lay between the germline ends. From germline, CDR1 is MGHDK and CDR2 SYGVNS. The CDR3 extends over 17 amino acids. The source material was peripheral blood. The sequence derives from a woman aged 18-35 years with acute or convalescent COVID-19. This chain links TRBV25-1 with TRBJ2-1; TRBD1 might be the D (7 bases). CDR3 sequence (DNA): TGTGCCAGCAGTCCCCCTGGAGGGGGCGCAGAGAGTGGTGAGCAGTTCTTC. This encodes CASSPPGGGAESGEQFF.